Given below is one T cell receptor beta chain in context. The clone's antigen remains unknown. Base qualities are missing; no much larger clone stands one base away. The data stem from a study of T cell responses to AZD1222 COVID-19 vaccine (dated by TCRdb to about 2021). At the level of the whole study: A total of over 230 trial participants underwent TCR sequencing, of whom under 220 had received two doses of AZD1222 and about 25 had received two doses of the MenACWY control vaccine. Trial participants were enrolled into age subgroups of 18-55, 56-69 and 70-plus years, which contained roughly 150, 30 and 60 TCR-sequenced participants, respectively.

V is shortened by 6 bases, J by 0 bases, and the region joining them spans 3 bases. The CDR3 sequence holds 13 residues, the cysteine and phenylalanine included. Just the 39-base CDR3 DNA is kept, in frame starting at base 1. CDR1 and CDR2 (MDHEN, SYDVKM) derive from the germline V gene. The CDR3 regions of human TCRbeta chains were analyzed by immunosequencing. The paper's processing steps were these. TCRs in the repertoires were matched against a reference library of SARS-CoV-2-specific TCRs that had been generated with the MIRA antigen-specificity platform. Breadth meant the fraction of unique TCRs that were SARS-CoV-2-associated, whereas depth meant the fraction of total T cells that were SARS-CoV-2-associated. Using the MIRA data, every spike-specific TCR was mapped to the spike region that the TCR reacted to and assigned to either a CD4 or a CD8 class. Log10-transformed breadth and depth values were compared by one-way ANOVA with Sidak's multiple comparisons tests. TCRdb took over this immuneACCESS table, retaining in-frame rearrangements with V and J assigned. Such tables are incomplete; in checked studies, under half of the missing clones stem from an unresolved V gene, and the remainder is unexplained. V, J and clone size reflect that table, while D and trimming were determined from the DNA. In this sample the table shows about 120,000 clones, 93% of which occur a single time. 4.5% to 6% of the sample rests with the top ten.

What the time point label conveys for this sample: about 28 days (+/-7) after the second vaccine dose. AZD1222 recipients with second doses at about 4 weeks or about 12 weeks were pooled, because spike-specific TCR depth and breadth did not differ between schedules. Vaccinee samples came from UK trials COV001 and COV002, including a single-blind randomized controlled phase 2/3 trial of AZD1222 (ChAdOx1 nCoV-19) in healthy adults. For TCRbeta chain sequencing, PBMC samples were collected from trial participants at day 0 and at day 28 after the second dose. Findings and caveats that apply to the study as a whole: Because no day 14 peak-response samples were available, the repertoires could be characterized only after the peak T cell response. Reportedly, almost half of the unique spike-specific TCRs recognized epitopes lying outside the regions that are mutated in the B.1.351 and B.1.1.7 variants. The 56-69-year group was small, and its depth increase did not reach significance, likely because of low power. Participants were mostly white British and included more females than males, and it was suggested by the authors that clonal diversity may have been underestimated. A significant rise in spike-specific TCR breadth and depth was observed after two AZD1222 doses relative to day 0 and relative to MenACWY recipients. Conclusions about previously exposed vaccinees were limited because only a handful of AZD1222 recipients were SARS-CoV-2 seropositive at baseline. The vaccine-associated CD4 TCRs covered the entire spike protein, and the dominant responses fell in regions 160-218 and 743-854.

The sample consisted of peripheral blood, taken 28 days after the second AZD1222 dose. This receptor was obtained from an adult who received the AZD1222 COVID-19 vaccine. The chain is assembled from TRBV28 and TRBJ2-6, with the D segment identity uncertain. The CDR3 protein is CASRHSGANVLTF. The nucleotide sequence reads TGTGCCAGCAGGCACTCTGGGGCCAACGTCCTGACTTTC.